The sample holds a few counts of the clone carrying this T cell receptor beta chain. What it recognizes is unknown. Produced via immunoSEQ multiplex PCR; TCRdb's table is partial and in-frame only. The repertoire includes 950,000 to 1,300,000 clones, under 80% of them detected once, and 1.4% to 1.5% sits in the top ten. CDR3 size: 19 residues. CDR1 and CDR2 (germline): SGHTA, FQGTGA. V was trimmed by 5 bases and J by 2 bases, leaving 25 bases between them. This sample is part of a study of shared clonotypes between healthy human individuals. Study overall: For every donor, three CD4 naive, three CD4 memory, two CD8 naive and one CD8 memory plates were used.

Study findings and constraints: Memory subsets generally showed smaller estimated richness than naive subsets did.

The rearrangement joins TRBV7-3 to TRBJ2-1, with TRBD2 as a possible D gene (7 bases). The sequence was obtained from a man aged 18 to 29 in good health. Material for sequencing was memory CD4+ T cells sorted from blood. Documented subset: CD45RA-negative fraction. In nucleotides, the CDR3 is TGTGCCAGCAGCCCCTACCGTATGGGGGCGGGGGTGGCCTACAATGAGCAGTTCTTC. Translated: CASSPYRMGAGVAYNEQFF.